One sample yielded the 2 T cell receptor beta chains listed below, sequenced in a study of T cells in tuberculosis. The repertoire was sequenced with immunoSEQ multiplex PCR; TCRdb's copy has only in-frame clones and lacks some. This sample has some 31,000 clones, with about nine tenths found just once. The source material was PBMCs. The origin of the receptors is a donor between 10 and 35 years old with latent tuberculosis or without tuberculosis infection.

The chain has TRBV6-1 and TRBJ2-3; D might be TRBD2 (6 bases). Germline V gene sequence: CDR1 MNHNS, CDR2 SASEGT. The ends were cut back, 2 bases at V and 2 bases at J, with 14 bases in the middle. The CDR3 spans 16 residues. CDR3 amino acids: CASSERRVWSTDTQYF. In DNA form, the CDR3 reads TGTGCCAGCAGTGAAAGGAGGGTTTGGTCCACAGATACGCAGTATTTT.

This chain uses TRBV5-6 with TRBJ2-1; a possible D gene is TRBD2 (7 bases). The CDR3 is made up of 15 amino acids. Germline loops: CDR1 SGHDT, CDR2 YYEEEE. V was shortened by 0 bases and J by 8 bases, with 15 bases between the two germline ends. CDR3 DNA sequence: TGTGCCAGCAGCTTGGTACGGGGGGCCGAGGATGAGCAGTTCTTC. Amino acid sequence: CASSLVRGAEDEQFF.